Listed here is a single TCR beta chain. Its target is not known. The junction and the germline gene differ at one end; a read error may be behind it. This CDR3 is 16 amino acids long. Germline loops: CDR1 LGHDT, CDR2 YNNKEL (reference sequence). RNA transcripts served as the template for amplifying TCR beta CDR3 regions. The HTBI set primed first-round TCR CDR3 RT-PCR. TCRdb reprocessed the multiplex PCR reads with MiXCR, giving one entry per CDR3 protein. The sample has 350,000 or so distinct CDR3 sequences, about 17% seen once; the top ten hold around a third. This sample is part of a study of T cells in Graves' hyperthyroidism and ophthalmopathy. Notes on the study in general: Most clonotypes that expanded in the thyroid above 0.001 also showed up in blood.

Input material: blood. The rearrangement joins TRBV3-1 to TRBJ2-6, with 7 bases matching TRBD1. The clonotype originates from a woman in her 30s with Graves' hyperthyroidism that later progressed to Graves' ophthalmopathy. The CDR3 spells CAGSQRGQAGANVLTF. DNA of the CDR3: TGTGCCGGCAGCCAAAGGGGGCAGGCTGGGGCCAACGTCCTGACTTTC.